The clone carrying this T cell receptor beta chain came up a few times. This entry belongs to a study of HIV-infected patients and healthy controls. The CDR3 consists of 14 residues. Looked up from germline, CDR1 is SEHNR and CDR2 is FQNEAQ (reference sequence). Trimming took 6 bases from V and 1 from J, leaving 12 bases between them. One entry per CDR3 protein results from TCRdb running MiXCR on the 5' RACE reads. The sample holds about 67,000 distinct CDR3 sequences, about 16% seen once. The chain joins TRBV7-9 to TRBJ1-1; D possibly corresponds to TRBD1 (5 bases). The receptor was derived from a human donor in good health. Sequencing used CD4+ T cells from blood. The CDR3 sequence is CASREGQQNTEAFF. The CDR3 DNA reads TGTGCCAGCAGAGAGGGGCAACAGAACACTGAAGCTTTCTTT.